This T cell receptor beta chain was retrieved from a study of CD8 T cells in Susac syndrome. The CDR3 covers 16 residues. Per the germline V gene, CDR1 is KGHSH and CDR2 is LQKENI. The V end was cut by 0 bases, the J end by 3 bases, with 11 bases between. Reverse transcription used 0.5 to 1 ug RNA and random hexamers. The authors amplified TCR beta CDR3 across 54 Vbeta and 13 Jbeta using immunoSEQ multiplex PCR. TCRdb reanalysed the immunoSEQ multiplex PCR reads using MiXCR and keeps one entry per CDR3 protein. The profile shows approximately 76,000 distinct CDR3 sequences, around 96% of them singletons. Sequencing of TCR beta was undertaken in CD8+ and CD4+ T cells derived from blood. Relapsing-remitting disease, either stable or active, was present in the multiple sclerosis controls, who were treatment-naive patients. TEMRA cells underwent FACS enrichment and CD8+ and CD4+ T cells underwent negative isolation.

The specimen sequenced was CD8+ T cells from PBMCs. The chain employs TRBV18 and TRBJ2-2, with D hard to call. The receptor was derived from a human donor with multiple sclerosis. CDR3 DNA: TGTGCCAGCTCACCACCGACGGGCGTATACACCGGGGAGCTGTTTTTT. Translated: CASSPPTGVYTGELFF.